This T cell receptor beta chain was recovered during a study of TIL therapy for anti-PD-1-resistant metastatic lung cancer (dated by TCRdb to the early 2020s). With respect to the entire study: Tumors were harvested prior to any PD-1/PD-L1 blockade, after which nivolumab was administered to patients, and lymphodepletion, expanded TIL infusion and IL-2 were given to patients who progressed. Enrolled patients had a median age of about 53 years (range about 38-80) and a median tumor PD-L1 proportion score of around 5.9%. Most of the cohort had lung adenocarcinoma, a handful of tumors were EGFR-mutant and two were ALK-rearranged, and half of the patients were current or former smokers. A median non-synonymous tumor mutation burden of more than 1.2 mutations per megabase was determined across the cohort by whole-exome sequencing. T cell receptor beta sequencing of tumor and peripheral blood was used to follow clonotypes across the tumor, the expanded TIL product and serial blood samples. The paper as a whole reports these results and caveats: The cohort was highly selected, with more treatment-naive, never-smoker and oncogene-addicted patients than typical, limiting generalizability. The baseline peripheral repertoire was partially replaced by infused TIL clonotypes, which then decayed over months, and persistence showed no apparent association with response. The study protocol defined all tumor marker inferences as exploratory.

Reading the label with the study, this specimen's time point is: pre-treatment sample, taken before nivolumab and TIL therapy. Between late 2017 and early 2020, a dual-center phase I trial enrolled adults who had stage 4 NSCLC. Samples came from a single-arm, open-label phase I trial of tumor-infiltrating lymphocyte therapy with nivolumab in advanced non-small cell lung cancer. Blood mononuclear cells were isolated from EDTA tubes by Ficoll gradient and were snap-frozen as pellets, and DNA was extracted with a Qiagen mini-prep kit. Of note for this clone: What this receptor recognizes is not known. No base qualities exist here, and no much larger clone lies one base off it.

TCR beta CDR3 regions were amplified from genomic DNA with the immunoSEQ v3 hsTCRB kit using bias-controlled multiplex PCR. TCR libraries were sequenced on an Illumina NextSeq 500 to approximately 2 million read pairs for survey level or 5-6 million for deep level. In the source study's methods: Clonality was reported by immunoSEQ Analyzer software, which also assigned V, D and J genes and filtered out non-productive sequences. Repertoires were compared by productive Simpson clonality and by the Morisita overlap index of productive TRB rearrangements between infused TIL and blood. Absolute clonotype counts in blood were estimated as lymphocyte count times CD3+ fraction times the clone's productive frequency. TCRdb's version of the immuneACCESS table is confined to in-frame rearrangements and falls short of the full clone set. An unresolved V gene accounts for under half of the shortfall where checked; the remainder is of unknown origin. For V, J and clone size, that table is used; D and trimming come from the DNA. The sample table holds tens of thousands of clones, of which about 69% were seen once. The top ten clonotypes cover around 6.6% of the sample.

The CDR3 spans 13 residues, from the cysteine through the phenylalanine. Of the read, only the CDR3 DNA is kept; its 39 bases are in frame from base 1. Specimen: blood, collected at baseline. The receptor's source is a person aged 25-79 years with non-small cell lung cancer. The receptor chain draws on TRBV21-1 and TRBJ1-1; no check of the table's D call, TRBD1, against the DNA was made. TRBV21-1 is deemed a pseudogene. The nucleotides are TGTGCCAGCGACAGAGGGGGGAACACTGAAGCTTTCTTT. Its protein reads: CASDRGGNTEAFF.